Following are 11 T cell receptor beta chains from one sample sequenced in a study of beta chain features in type 1 diabetes. The antigens of these receptors remain unknown. cDNA synthesis used the whole RNA isolate, giving expressed TCRB sequences. Measured with immunoSEQ multiplex PCR; TCRdb has only the in-frame clones, and not every one. The table lists about 650,000 clones, around 11% of them singletons. Study results and caveats: In every one of the four CD4+ subsets, TCRB CDR3s were moderately but significantly shorter in Type 1 diabetes patients.

Material: naive CD4+ T cells from blood. The origin of the receptors is a man aged 25 to 40 with type 1 diabetes.

This sequence joins TRBV29-1 and TRBJ1-1; perhaps TRBD1 as D (6 bases). Germline CDR1 is SQVTM and CDR2 is ANQGSEA. This CDR3 comprises 15 residues. Trimming pared 4 bases from V and 5 bases from J, leaving 20 bases between. CDR3 DNA: TGCAGCGTTGGTTTCGGTCGTGAAGGGGGGACTGAAGCTTTCTTT. Its translation: CSVGFGREGGTEAFF.

CDR3 loop: CASSRPDSTDTQYF. Here the CDR3 DNA reads TGTGCCAGCAGTCGGCCTGACAGTACAGATACGCAGTATTTT. The rearrangement joins TRBV28 to TRBJ2-3; D is possibly TRBD1 (5 bases). The CDR3 extends over 14 amino acids. The germline V and J ends were trimmed by 5 bases and 3 bases, with 12 bases remaining between them. From germline, CDR1 is MDHEN and CDR2 SYDVKM.

This clone was seen only a few times. The rearrangement uses TRBV7-3 and TRBJ2-1, with 11 bases aligning to TRBD2. V lost 3 bases, J lost 4 bases, and 2 bases stayed unmatched. Germline CDR1 is SGHTA and CDR2 is FQGTGA. The CDR3 covers 15 residues. The CDR3 loop reads CASSFTSGSYNEQFF. CDR3 nucleotides: TGTGCCAGCAGCTTTACTAGCGGGAGTTACAATGAGCAGTTCTTC. Based on the CDR3 plus reference TRBV7-3 and TRBJ2-1, the full variable domain is GAGVSQTPSNKVTEKGKYVELRCDPISGHTALYWYRQSLGQGPEFLIYFQGTGAADDSGLPNDRFFAVRPEGSVSTLKIQRTERGDSAVYLCASSFTSGSYNEQFFGPGTRLTVL.

This clone was picked up a small number of times. The genes are TRBV6-5 and TRBJ2-2; 9 nucleotides agree with TRBD1. Germline V gives CDR1 MNHEY, CDR2 SVGAGI. J was trimmed by 4 bases and V by 6 bases; bases with no gene match: 3. CDR3 size: 14 residues. The CDR3: CASRGTGLTGELFF. For the CDR3, the DNA is TGTGCCAGCAGGGGGACAGGGCTCACCGGGGAGCTGTTTTTT.

This sequence joins TRBV29-1 and TRBJ2-7; 10 positions match TRBD2. CDR1 and CDR2 (germline): SQVTM, ANQGSEA. This CDR3 contains 16 residues. Trimming cost V 5 bases and J 7 bases; bases outside gene matches: 17. The CDR3 sequence: CSVRSPASGGAREQYF. In DNA, the CDR3 is TGCAGCGTTCGCTCTCCGGCCAGCGGGGGGGCCCGGGAGCAGTACTTC.

This clone appeared a few times. The CDR3 is CASSFGRDSPLHF. The CDR3 DNA reads as TGTGCCAGCAGCTTTGGACGGGATTCACCCCTCCACTTT. This sequence joins TRBV11-2 and TRBJ1-6; D gene uncertain. Germline CDR1 is SGHAT and CDR2 is FQNNGV. This CDR3 has 13 residues. Trimming left V 3 bases short and J 8 bases short, with 8 bases between. Variable domain in full (rest from reference TRBV11-2 and TRBJ1-6): EAGVAQSPRYKIIEKRQSVAFWCNPISGHATLYWYQQILGQGPKLLIQFQNNGVVDDSQLPKDRFSAERLKGVDSTLKIQPAKLEDSAVYLCASSFGRDSPLHFGNGTRLTVT.

The chain combines TRBV6-5 with TRBJ2-1; D possibly corresponds to TRBD2 (6 bases). In germline, CDR1 is MNHEY, CDR2 SVGAGI. This CDR3 is built from 15 residues. Trimming stripped 6 bases from V and 7 bases from J, with 19 bases between. In DNA form, the CDR3 reads TGTGCCAGCAGACCCCCCGGCGGGGCGGGGAATGAGCAGTTCTTC. Its translation: CASRPPGGAGNEQFF.

The rearrangement links TRBV30 to TRBJ1-4; D call uncertain. The germline V gene has CDR1 GTSNPN and CDR2 SVGIG (reference sequence). The CDR3 runs 13 residues. Trimming removed 0 bases at V and 8 bases at J, with 10 bases between. CDR3 residues: CAWSVMLREKLFF. CDR3 DNA sequence: TGTGCCTGGAGTGTAATGCTCCGGGAAAAACTGTTTTTT.

This clone has only a few counts. The V call is TRBV27, the J call TRBJ1-3; D may be TRBD1 (5 bases). Germline CDR1 and CDR2: MNHEY and SMNVEV (reference sequence). The CDR3 length is 15 residues. V lost 6 bases and J 3 bases, leaving 15 bases between the germline ends. This chain's CDR3 is CASRITGGYGNTIYF. The CDR3 DNA follows: TGTGCCAGCAGGATTACGGGGGGTTATGGAAACACCATATATTTT.

The chain has TRBV15 and TRBJ1-1; 7 bases fit TRBD1. Trimming took 1 base from V and 0 from J; bases not matched to a gene: 5. The CDR3 is 16 amino acids. Germline lookup yields CDR1 LNHNV and CDR2 YYDKDF (reference sequence). CDR3 DNA sequence: TGTGCCACCAGCAGAGGTGGGACAGCCATGAACACTGAAGCTTTCTTT. Residues: CATSRGGTAMNTEAFF.

The chain couples TRBV6-5 to TRBJ2-5; 7 bases are shared with TRBD2. Germline V gives CDR1 MNHEY, CDR2 SVGAGI. CDR3 size: 16 residues. After removal of 2 bases from V and 4 bases from J, the junction contained 10 bases not matched to a gene. This CDR3 is CASSYDLSGEGETQYF. CDR3 in DNA: TGTGCCAGCAGTTACGACCTGAGCGGGGAGGGAGAGACCCAGTACTTC.